A selection of T cell receptor beta chains follows, all from one sample in a study of technical replicates of blood from a few donors. Assay: immunoSEQ multiplex PCR; the TCRdb copy retains only in-frame clones and omits some. This table has about 76,000 clones, roughly 94% appearing once. Source material: T cells isolated from PBMCs. All receptors come from a human donor in good health. CDR3s include the opening cysteine and the closing phenylalanine or tryptophan. A D gene is named only where the DNA matches it firmly. A clone size is listed for some rows: how often the clone was seen (once, few, many), or a class if it is expanded.

once | . | TRBJ1-2 | TRBV19 | TGTGCCAGTAGTATAGCGAATCAGGGGACCTATGGCTACACCTTC | CASSIANQGTYGYTF
once | . | TRBJ2-5 | TRBV18 | TGTGCCAGCTCACCACCCGGGAGAGAGACCCAGTACTTC | CASSPPGRETQYF
. | TRBD1 | TRBJ2-7 | TRBV14 | TGTGCCAGCAGTTACGGGACAGGGAAATACGAGCAGTACTTC | CASSYGTGKYEQYF
. | TRBD1 | TRBJ2-7 | TRBV2 | TGTGCCAGCAGGGGGGACAGGGTAACCCCTTACGAGCAGTACTTC | CASRGDRVTPYEQYF
. | TRBD2 | TRBJ2-1 | TRBV5-1 | TGCGCCAGCAGCTTGGGCGGACTAGCGGGAGGGCCTACCTACAATGAGCAGTTCTTC | CASSLGGLAGGPTYNEQFF
. | . | TRBJ1-2 | TRBV7-9 | TGTGCCAGCAGCGGAGGTCTTGGCTACACCTTC | CASSGGLGYTF
. | . | TRBJ1-1 | TRBV4-3 | TGCGCCAGCAGCCCGAAGGAGGGCACTGAAGCTTTCTTT | CASSPKEGTEAFF
. | . | TRBJ2-7 | TRBV11-3 | TGTGCCAGCAGCCCGGCTGCGGGAACTTACGAGCAGTACTTC | CASSPAAGTYEQYF
. | TRBD2 | TRBJ2-7 | TRBV6-6 | TGTGCCAGCAGTCCGGATAGACTAGCGGGGTACTACGAGCAGTACTTC | CASSPDRLAGYYEQYF
. | TRBD2 | TRBJ2-1 | TRBV2 | TGTGCCAGCCCGGGACTATCTTACAATGAGCAGTTCTTC | CASPGLSYNEQFF
. | . | TRBJ2-7 | TRBV29-1 | TGCAGCGTTGGCCAGGGGTTCGGGTACGAGCAGTACTTC | CSVGQGFGYEQYF
. | . | TRBJ2-1 | TRBV7-3 | TGTGCCAGCAGCCTAGTAGGGGACAATGAGCAGTTCTTC | CASSLVGDNEQFF
. | . | TRBJ1-1 | TRBV19 | TGTGCCAGTAGTATACCTGTTGGGGCGAACACTGAAGCTTTCTTT | CASSIPVGANTEAFF
. | TRBD1 | TRBJ2-7 | TRBV7-2 | TGTGCCAGCAGCAGTGGACCGGGACAGGGGCCCTACGAGCAGTACTTC | CASSSGPGQGPYEQYF
. | . | TRBJ2-3 | TRBV5-1 | TGCGCCAGCAGCTTGAGGCTAGATGGGACAGATACGCAGTATTTT | CASSLRLDGTDTQYF
. | . | TRBJ2-7 | TRBV6-5 | TGTGCCAGCAGTACTCCCGGCGAGCAGTACTTC | CASSTPGEQYF
. | . | TRBJ1-1 | TRBV7-2 | TGTGCCAGCAGCTCGCCCGGGGGCACTGAAGCTTTCTTT | CASSSPGGTEAFF
. | TRBD2 | TRBJ2-6 | TRBV4-3 | TGCGCCAGCAGCCTCTTAGGGGCCCGGGAGGTTGTCCTGACTTTC | CASSLLGAREVVLTF
. | . | TRBJ2-7 | TRBV6-1 | TGTGCCAGCAGTGATCTCCTACCCTACGAGCAGTACTTC | CASSDLLPYEQYF
. | TRBD2 | TRBJ2-1 | TRBV2 | TGTGCCAGCAGGCAGACTAGCGGGACGTTCCATGAGCAGTTCTTC | CASRQTSGTFHEQFF
. | . | TRBJ1-2 | TRBV4-3 | TGCGCCAGCAGCCAAGTTTCCATGACAGGCTTTGGCTACACCTTC | CASSQVSMTGFGYTF
. | . | TRBJ2-3 | TRBV10-1 | TGCGCCAGCAGTGACAATAACAGGGGCACAGATACGCAGTATTTT | CASSDNNRGTDTQYF
. | . | TRBJ2-6 | TRBV29-1 | TGCAGCGTTGATTTAGGGGCTGGGGCCAACGTCCTGACTTTC | CSVDLGAGANVLTF
. | TRBD1 | TRBJ2-6 | TRBV7-4 | TGTGCCAGCAGCCAAGGGACCGGGACAGAGATATCTGGGGCCAACGTCCTGACTTTC | CASSQGTGTEISGANVLTF
once | TRBD1 | TRBJ1-2 | TRBV5-6 | TGTGCCAGCAGAAGGACAGGGGGCTTCTATGGCTACACCTTC | CASRRTGGFYGYTF
. | . | TRBJ2-1 | TRBV9 | TGTGCCAGCAGCGTAGGTCCGGGGGAGAACAATGAGCAGTTCTTC | CASSVGPGENNEQFF
. | TRBD2 | TRBJ2-1 | TRBV27 | TGTGCCAGCAGTTTAATCCCCGGACTAGCGGGATACAATGAGCAGTTCTTC | CASSLIPGLAGYNEQFF
. | TRBD1 | TRBJ1-1 | TRBV9 | TGTGCCAGCAGCCGGACAGGGGTGAACACTGAAGCTTTCTTT | CASSRTGVNTEAFF
. | . | TRBJ2-5 | TRBV28 | TGTGCCAGCAGTCTACCCTCGGCAGGGAACTCGCAAGAGACCCAGTACTTC | CASSLPSAGNSQETQYF
. | . | TRBJ2-7 | TRBV19 | TGTGCCAGTAGATCAGGGCCATCCTACGAGCAGTACTTC | CASRSGPSYEQYF
once | . | TRBJ1-3 | TRBV9 | TGTGCCAGCAGCGTAGAGTCGGGACACTTCGGAAACACCATATATTTT | CASSVESGHFGNTIYF
once | TRBD2 | TRBJ2-7 | TRBV14 | TGTGCCAGCAGCCAAATTGGGACTATAACCAACGAGCAGTACTTC | CASSQIGTITNEQYF
once | TRBD2 | TRBJ2-7 | TRBV6-5 | TGTGCCAGCAGTTATTCCGGGACTAGCGGGAGCTACGAGCAGTACTTC | CASSYSGTSGSYEQYF
. | TRBD2 | TRBJ2-1 | TRBV7-3 | TGTGCCAGCAGCTCCTCGGCGGGAGCATGGAATGAGCAGTTCTTC | CASSSSAGAWNEQFF
. | . | TRBJ2-7 | TRBV28 | TGTGCCAGCAGTCCGCCGACGGGGGCCTACGAGCAGTACTTC | CASSPPTGAYEQYF
. | . | TRBJ1-4 | TRBV7-9 | TGTGCCAGCAGTTCCAGCGGGGAAAAACTGTTTTTT | CASSSSGEKLFF
. | . | TRBJ2-7 | TRBV13 | TGTGCCAGCAGCTTACGGGGTCAGGGAGGCTTCGACGAGCAGTACTTC | CASSLRGQGGFDEQYF
. | . | TRBJ1-2 | TRBV4-3 | TGCGCCAGCAGCCCTCGAGGGGAGGCCTATGGCTACACCTTC | CASSPRGEAYGYTF
. | . | TRBJ1-2 | TRBV11-2 | TGTGCCAGCAGCTCAAATCAGGGGTCTAACTATGGCTACACCTTC | CASSSNQGSNYGYTF
. | . | TRBJ1-2 | TRBV12-5 | TGTGCTAGTGGTTTGGTACTTATTCGGGATTATAAATTACAGGGAAGGTATGGCTACACCTTC | CASGLVLIRDYKLQGRYGYTF
. | TRBD2 | TRBJ2-7 | TRBV28 | TGTGCCAGCAGCCCCAGTTCCCTGGGGACTAGCGGGAGGTCTTCCTACGAGCAGTACTTC | CASSPSSLGTSGRSSYEQYF
. | . | TRBJ1-2 | TRBV18 | TGTGCCAGCTCACCAAGCACCGTGGATGGCTACACCTTC | CASSPSTVDGYTF
. | TRBD1 | TRBJ1-2 | TRBV28 | TGTGCCAGCAGTACCTCTGGACAGGGGAAGAATGGCTACACCTTC | CASSTSGQGKNGYTF
. | . | TRBJ2-3 | TRBV11-3 | TGTGCCAGCAGCTTAGGCGAACTTAGCACAGATACGCAGTATTTT | CASSLGELSTDTQYF
. | TRBD2 | TRBJ2-2 | TRBV13 | TGTGCCAGCAGCTTATCATTAGCGGGAGCGTATATGAACACCGGGGAGCTGTTTTTT | CASSLSLAGAYMNTGELFF
. | . | TRBJ1-5 | TRBV2 | TGTGCCAGCAGTGACCCTCTTTTAGACAGGACTAATCAGCCCCAGCATTTT | CASSDPLLDRTNQPQHF
. | . | TRBJ1-5 | TRBV6-5 | TGTGCCAGCAGTTCGTACAGGGAGAACAATCAGCCCCAGCATTTT | CASSSYRENNQPQHF
. | TRBD1 | TRBJ2-7 | TRBV29-1 | TGCAGCGTCCTGGGACAGGGGACCCCCTACGAGCAGTACTTC | CSVLGQGTPYEQYF
. | TRBD2 | TRBJ2-1 | TRBV7-9 | TGTGCCAGCAGCATGCTAGCGGGAGCGGATGAGCAGTTCTTC | CASSMLAGADEQFF
. | . | TRBJ2-7 | TRBV5-5 | TGTGCCAGCAGCTTGGACAGGTACGAGCAGTACTTC | CASSLDRYEQYF
few | . | TRBJ1-1 | TRBV4-1 | TGCGCCAGCAGCCAATCCAGGGATACTGAAGCTTTCTTT | CASSQSRDTEAFF
. | TRBD1 | TRBJ2-7 | TRBV9 | TGTGCCAGCAGCAACCGGGACAGCTCCTACGAGCAGTACTTC | CASSNRDSSYEQYF
. | . | TRBJ2-1 | TRBV30 | TGTGCTGAAGGGGTTTTTGAGCAGTTCTTC | CAEGVFEQFF
. | . | TRBJ1-3 | TRBV7-9 | TGTGCCAGCAGCTTAGAAGTCGGCTCTGGAAACACCATATATTTT | CASSLEVGSGNTIYF
. | TRBD1 | TRBJ1-4 | TRBV7-9 | TGTGCCAGCCTAGTGGGGACAGGTGATTATGAAAAACTGTTTTTT | CASLVGTGDYEKLFF
. | . | TRBJ2-3 | TRBV28 | TGTGCCAGCACCGACGGAGGAACAGATACGCAGTATTTT | CASTDGGTDTQYF
. | . | TRBJ1-4 | TRBV19 | TGTGCCAGTAGCACCGGACAGATCAATGAAAAACTGTTTTTT | CASSTGQINEKLFF
. | TRBD2 | TRBJ2-1 | TRBV4-1 | TGCGCCAGCAGCCAAGTAGCGGGAGTGGGGTATAATGAGCAGTTCTTC | CASSQVAGVGYNEQFF
. | . | TRBJ2-3 | TRBV7-3 | TGTGCCAGCAGCCCAGGTAGTCAGCCAGATACGCAGTATTTT | CASSPGSQPDTQYF
. | . | TRBJ2-1 | TRBV18 | TGTGCCAGCTCACCAAGGGTAGCGGACCCTCAGGGCAATGAGCAGTTCTTC | CASSPRVADPQGNEQFF